This TCR beta chain was sequenced in a study of T cells after yellow fever vaccination. TCRdb passed the 5' RACE reads through MiXCR, listing each CDR3 protein once. The table records hundreds of thousands of distinct CDR3 sequences, roughly 12% of them present only once. General study findings and limits: Among primary-vaccination clones, most reappeared after the booster, at 95% to 96% for CD4 and 85% to 90% for CD8.

With V trimmed by 0 bases and J by 8 bases, 9 bases remained unmatched. The CDR3 extends over 15 amino acids. Germline V gives CDR1 GTSNPN, CDR2 SVGIG (reference sequence). As regards this clonotype: Its specificity is not known.

The clonotype originates from a man aged 25-45 years who received the YFV17D yellow fever vaccine. The chain couples TRBV30 to TRBJ2-3, with 9 bases fitting TRBD1. The sample here was PBMCs, taken on the day of the yellow fever booster vaccination. CDR3 in DNA: TGTGCCTGGAGTGTACACGGGACAGGGTCGGTTACGCAGTATTTT. Encoded protein: CAWSVHGTGSVTQYF.